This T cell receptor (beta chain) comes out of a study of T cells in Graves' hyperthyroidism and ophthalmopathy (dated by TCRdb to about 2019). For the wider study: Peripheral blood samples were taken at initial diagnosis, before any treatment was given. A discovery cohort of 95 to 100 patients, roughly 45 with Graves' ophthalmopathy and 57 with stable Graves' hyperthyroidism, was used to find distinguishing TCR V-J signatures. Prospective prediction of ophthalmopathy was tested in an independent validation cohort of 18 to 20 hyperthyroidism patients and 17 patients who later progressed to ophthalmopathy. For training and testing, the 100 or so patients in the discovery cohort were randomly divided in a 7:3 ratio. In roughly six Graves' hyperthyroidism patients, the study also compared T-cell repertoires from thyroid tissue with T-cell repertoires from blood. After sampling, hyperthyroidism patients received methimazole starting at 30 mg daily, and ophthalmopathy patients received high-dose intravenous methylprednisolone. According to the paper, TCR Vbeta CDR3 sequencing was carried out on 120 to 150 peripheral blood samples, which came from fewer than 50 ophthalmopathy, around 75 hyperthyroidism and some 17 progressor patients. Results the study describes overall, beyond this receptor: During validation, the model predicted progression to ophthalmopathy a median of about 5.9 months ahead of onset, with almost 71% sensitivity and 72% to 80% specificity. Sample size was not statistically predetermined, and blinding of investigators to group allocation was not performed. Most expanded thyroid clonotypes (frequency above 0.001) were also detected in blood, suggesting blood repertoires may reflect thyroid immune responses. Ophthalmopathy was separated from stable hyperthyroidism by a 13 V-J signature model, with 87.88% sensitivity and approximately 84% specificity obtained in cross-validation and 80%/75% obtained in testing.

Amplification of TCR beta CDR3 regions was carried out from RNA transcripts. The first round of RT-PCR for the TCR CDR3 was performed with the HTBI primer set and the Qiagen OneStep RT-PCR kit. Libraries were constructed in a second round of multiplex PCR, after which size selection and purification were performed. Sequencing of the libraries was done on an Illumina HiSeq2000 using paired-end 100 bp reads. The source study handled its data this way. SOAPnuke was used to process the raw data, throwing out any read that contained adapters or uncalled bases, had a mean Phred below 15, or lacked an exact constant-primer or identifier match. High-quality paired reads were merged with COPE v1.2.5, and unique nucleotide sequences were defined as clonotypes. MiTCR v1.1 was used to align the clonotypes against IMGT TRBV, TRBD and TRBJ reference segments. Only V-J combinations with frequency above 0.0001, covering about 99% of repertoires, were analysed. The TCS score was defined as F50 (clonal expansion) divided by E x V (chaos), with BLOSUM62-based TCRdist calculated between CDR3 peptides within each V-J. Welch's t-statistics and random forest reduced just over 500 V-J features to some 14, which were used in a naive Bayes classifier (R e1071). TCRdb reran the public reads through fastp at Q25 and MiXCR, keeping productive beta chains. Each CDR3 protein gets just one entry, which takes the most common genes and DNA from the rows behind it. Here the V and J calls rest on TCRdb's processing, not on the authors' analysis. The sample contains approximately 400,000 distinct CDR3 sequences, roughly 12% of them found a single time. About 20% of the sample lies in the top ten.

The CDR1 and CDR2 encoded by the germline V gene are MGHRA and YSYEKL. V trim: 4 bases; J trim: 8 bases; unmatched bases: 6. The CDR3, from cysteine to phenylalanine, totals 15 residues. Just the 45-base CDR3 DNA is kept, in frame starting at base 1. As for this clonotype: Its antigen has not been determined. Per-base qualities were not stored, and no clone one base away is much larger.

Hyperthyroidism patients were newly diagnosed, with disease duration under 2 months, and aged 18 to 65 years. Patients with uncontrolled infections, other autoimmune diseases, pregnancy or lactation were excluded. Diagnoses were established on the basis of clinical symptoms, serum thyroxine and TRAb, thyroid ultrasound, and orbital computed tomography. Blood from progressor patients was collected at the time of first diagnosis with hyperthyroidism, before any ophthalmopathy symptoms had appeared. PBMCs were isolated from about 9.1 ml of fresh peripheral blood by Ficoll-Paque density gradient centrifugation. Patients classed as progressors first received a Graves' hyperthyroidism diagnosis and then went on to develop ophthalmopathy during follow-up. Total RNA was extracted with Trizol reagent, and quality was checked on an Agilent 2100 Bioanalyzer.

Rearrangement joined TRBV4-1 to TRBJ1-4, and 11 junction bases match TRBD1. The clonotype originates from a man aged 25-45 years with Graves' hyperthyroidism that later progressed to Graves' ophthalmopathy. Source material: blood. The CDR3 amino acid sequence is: CASSREGQGGEKLFF. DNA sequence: TGCGCCAGCAGCCGGGAGGGACAGGGGGGGGAAAAACTGTTTTTT.